This T cell receptor (beta chain) originates from a study of blood T cell repertoires in COVID-19. Clones were read by immunoSEQ multiplex PCR, and TCRdb kept only the in-frame ones, dropping some. The sample carries under 200,000 clones, roughly 82% recorded once. Sequenced: PBMCs or T cells enriched from blood (not recorded which). This clonotype was obtained from a man aged 40-55 years with acute COVID-19.

In nucleotides, the CDR3 is TGTGCCAGCTCACCCGGGGCAGGGGAGTTCACTGAAGCTTTCTTT. This sequence encodes CASSPGAGEFTEAFF. V and J are TRBV18 and TRBJ1-1; D is perhaps TRBD1 (6 bases). The CDR3 loop spans 15 amino acids. Between the trimmed V and J ends, which lost 3 bases and 4 bases, there was a span of 15 bases. Germline V gene data show CDR1 as KGHSH and CDR2 as LQKENI.